This entry features one T cell receptor beta chain sequence. Healthy donors of bone marrow made up the group. The sample belongs to a study of cytomegalovirus exposure and HLA in healthy donors. Vbeta (60) and Jbeta (13) primers were used in the PCR. Per the original methods: Later reanalysis found 80 million or so unique TCR beta chains, roughly 10 million of them shared. Produced via immunoSEQ multiplex PCR; TCRdb's table is partial and in-frame only. V, J and clone size are those of that table, while D and trimming were read from the DNA. The sample has about 50,000 clones; 77% are singletons. Looked up from germline, CDR1 is MNHEY and CDR2 is SVGAGI. The CDR3 length is 15 residues. V lost 4 bases and J 0 bases, leaving 13 bases between the germline ends.

This TCR was recovered from a woman between 35 and 50 years old in good health and CMV-seropositive. The V gene is TRBV6-5, the J gene TRBJ2-7; no definite D call. Specimen: PBMCs. CDR3 in amino acids: CASSSSVSVSYEQYF. The CDR3 nucleotides read TGTGCCAGCAGTTCCTCCGTCAGCGTCTCCTACGAGCAGTACTTC.